A single sample gave rise to the 29 T cell receptor beta chains below, sequenced in a study of spatial heterogeneity in lung cancer. TCRdb re-called the 5' RACE reads with MiXCR, one entry per CDR3 protein. Of about 22,000 distinct CDR3 sequences listed, just under 6% are singletons. The time point here: sample taken at primary tumor resection. This specimen was PBMCs, taken at surgery. These receptors were taken from a male donor with early-stage non-small cell lung cancer.

Many counts were recorded for this clonotype. CDR3 DNA: TGTGCCAGCACCCTACAAGTAAACTATGGCTACACCTTC. It specifies CASTLQVNYGYTF. This chain connects TRBV9 to TRBJ1-2; no clear D. The CDR3 runs 13 residues. Germline V gene data show CDR1 as SGDLS and CDR2 as YYNGEE. V was trimmed by 6 bases and J by 2 bases, leaving 11 bases between them.

This clonotype has only a few counts. CDR3 amino acids: CASSMTLTAQPQHF. In DNA, the CDR3 is TGTGCCAGTAGCATGACTCTGACGGCTCAGCCCCAGCATTTT. The rearrangement links TRBV19 to TRBJ1-5; no definite D call. CDR1 and CDR2 (germline): LNHDA, SQIVND (reference sequence). With 6 bases removed from V and 6 bases from J, the gap between germline ends came to 15 bases. The CDR3 sequence is 14 residues long.

This clonotype has at least ten counts. The rearrangement uses TRBV6-5 and TRBJ2-2; the D gene is possibly TRBD2 (6 bases). This CDR3 contains 14 residues. Trimming removed 6 bases from V and 2 bases from J, with 10 bases in between. Germline assignment: CDR1 MNHEY and CDR2 SVGAGI. CDR3 bases: TGTGCCAGCAGCGGGGGAGCCAACACCGGGGAGCTGTTTTTT. Translating gives CASSGGANTGELFF.

The table lists this clonotype with many counts. The chain recombines TRBV7-8 with TRBJ2-5, with D maybe TRBD1 (6 bases). The CDR3 consists of 18 residues. The germline V gene has CDR1 SGHVS and CDR2 FQNEAQ. Trimming took 5 bases from V and 0 from J, leaving 22 bases between them. The DNA for the CDR3 is TGTGCCAGCAGCCTCCCGGGGCCGGGACACCCATACCAAGAGACCCAGTACTTC. Amino acids: CASSLPGPGHPYQETQYF.

This clonotype was picked up many times. The genes are TRBV6-2 or TRBV6-3 and TRBJ2-7, with TRBD1 as a possible D gene (6 bases). V shed 0 bases and J shed 1 base, with 13 bases lying between them. The CDR3 contains 16 residues. Germline V gene lookup returns CDR1 MNHEY and CDR2 SVGEGT. The CDR3 here is CASSYSPTGTSYEQYF. The CDR3 DNA is TGTGCCAGCAGTTACTCGCCAACAGGGACATCCTACGAGCAGTACTTC.

This clonotype was seen ten or more times. The V and J genes are TRBV7-9 and TRBJ1-5, with TRBD1 matching 7 bases. CDR3 length: 14 residues. Germline CDR1 is SEHNR and CDR2 is FQNEAQ (reference sequence). With 6 bases clipped from V and 7 bases from J, the junction kept 9 bases outside the gene matches. The CDR3 spells CASSPTGNGQPQHF. The DNA for the CDR3 is TGTGCCAGCAGTCCGACAGGGAACGGCCAGCCCCAGCATTTT.

A few counts support this clonotype. The chain combines TRBV28 with TRBJ2-5, with TRBD1 as a possible D gene (6 bases). Looked up from germline, CDR1 is MDHEN and CDR2 is SYDVKM. Trimming stripped 4 bases from V and 1 base from J, with 10 bases between. This CDR3 contains 14 residues. DNA for the CDR3: TGTGCCAGCAGTTATTCAGGGGCCCAAGAGACCCAGTACTTC. Translation gives CASSYSGAQETQYF. Looking up the rest from reference TRBV28 and TRBJ2-5 gives the full variable domain: DVKVTQSSRYLVKRTGEKVFLECVQDMDHENMFWYRQDPGLGLRLIYFSYDVKMKEKGDIPEGYSVSREKKERFSLILESASTNQTSMYLCASSYSGAQETQYFGPGTRLLVL.

Ten or more counts support this clonotype. The chain is built from TRBV6-5 and TRBJ2-3, with 10 bases identical to TRBD2. This CDR3 comprises 17 residues. The trim removed 0 bases at V and 5 bases at J, leaving 8 bases unmatched. Per germline, CDR1 MNHEY and CDR2 SVGAGI. This chain's CDR3 is CASSYSGSGRAKDTQYF. The CDR3, as DNA: TGTGCCAGCAGTTACTCGGGAAGCGGGAGGGCCAAAGATACGCAGTATTTT.

This clonotype was detected many times. This chain uses TRBV7-3 with TRBJ2-5; tentative D call: TRBD1 (6 bases). The CDR3 extends over 14 amino acids. With 2 bases removed from V and 2 bases from J, the gap between germline ends came to 9 bases. Germline assignment: CDR1 SGHTA and CDR2 FQGTGA. CDR3 region: CASSLQGRQETQYF. DNA of the CDR3: TGTGCCAGCAGCTTACAGGGGCGTCAAGAGACCCAGTACTTC.

This clonotype was seen at least ten times. This chain joins TRBV5-1 and TRBJ2-7, with D maybe TRBD1 (6 bases). Trimming shortened V by 0 bases and J by 3 bases, and 19 bases separated the two germline ends. The CDR3 loop spans 17 amino acids. Germline lookup yields CDR1 SGHRS and CDR2 YFSETQ. CDR3 DNA: TGCGCCAGCAGCTTGGCCCTTCGGACAGCGAATAACTACGAGCAGTACTTC. Protein: CASSLALRTANNYEQYF.

This clonotype has more than one count but fewer than ten. J is TRBJ2-7 and V is TRBV7-9; D remains unclear. V was trimmed by 3 bases and J by 3 bases, leaving 9 bases between them. Germline assignment: CDR1 SEHNR and CDR2 FQNEAQ (reference sequence). The CDR3 is made up of 13 amino acids. For the CDR3, the DNA is TGTGCCAGCAGCTTGGCTGAGAACTACGAGCAGTACTTC. Translated, it gives CASSLAENYEQYF.

Worth noting for this clonotype: Being one base from a much bigger clone, this may be a read error. The chain couples TRBV6-4 to TRBJ2-7; D unresolved. This CDR3 has 9 residues. CDR1 is MRHNA and CDR2 is SNTAGT in the germline V gene. Trimming shortened V by 10 bases and J by 3 bases, and 4 bases separated the two germline ends. This chain's CDR3 is CAIGYEQYF. CDR3 coding DNA: TGTGCCATAGGCTACGAGCAGTACTTC.

This clonotype was seen only a few times. The V gene is TRBV12-3 or TRBV12-4, the J gene TRBJ2-2, with 8 bases lining up with TRBD2. The CDR3 sequence is 15 residues long. The V and J ends lost 6 bases and 4 bases, in that order; junction bases with no gene match: 7. The CDR3 nucleotides are TGTGCCAGCAGGGCGGGGGGCGCAGTCACCGGGGAGCTGTTTTTT. Its protein is CASRAGGAVTGELFF.

The table lists this clonotype with many counts. The chain is built from TRBV12-3 or TRBV12-4 and TRBJ2-7; 7 nucleotides align to TRBD2. The CDR3 length is 15 residues. J was trimmed by 0 bases and V by 6 bases; bases with no gene match: 8. The CDR3: CASRVAGPSSYEQYF. CDR3 nucleotides: TGTGCCAGCAGAGTAGCGGGCCCGAGCTCCTACGAGCAGTACTTC.

This clonotype was seen at least ten times. The J gene is TRBJ2-5, the V gene TRBV2, with D hard to call. This CDR3 has 11 amino acids. The germline CDR1 and CDR2 sequences are SNHLY and FYNNEI. V was trimmed by 0 bases and J by 5 bases, leaving 1 base between them. CDR3 in amino acids: CASSEAETQYF. In DNA, the CDR3 is TGTGCCAGCAGTGAAGCGGAGACCCAGTACTTC.

This rearrangement joins TRBV25-1 to TRBJ1-1; 7 bases are shared with TRBD1. The CDR3 consists of 13 residues. Germline assignment: CDR1 MGHDK and CDR2 SYGVNS. Trimming cost V 0 bases and J 11 bases; bases outside gene matches: 6. CDR3 in DNA: TGTGCCAGCAGTGAATATGTAGGGGGCACTGCTTTCTTT. Translating gives CASSEYVGGTAFF.

In its sample, this clonotype was seen many times. The chain uses TRBV4-3 and TRBJ2-1, with 12 positions matching TRBD2. The CDR3 spans 17 residues. Germline CDR1 and CDR2: LGHNA and YSLEER. V trimming: 4 bases; J trimming: 2 bases; junction bases outside the gene matches: 6. CDR3 sequence reads: CASSLSASGRAYNEQFF. For the CDR3, the DNA is TGCGCCAGCAGCCTATCGGCTAGCGGGAGGGCCTACAATGAGCAGTTCTTC.

This clonotype came up many times. The V and J genes are TRBV28 and TRBJ1-6; a weak D match, TRBD1 (5 bases). With 1 base removed from V and 10 bases from J, the gap between germline ends came to 17 bases. Germline V CDR1 and CDR2: MDHEN, SYDVKM. The length of the CDR3 is 16 residues. CDR3 residues: CASSLSRGSRYSPLHF. For the CDR3, the DNA is TGTGCCAGCAGTTTATCTCGGGGCAGTAGGTACTCACCCCTCCACTTT.

In its sample, this clonotype was seen many times. V usage is TRBV27 and J usage is TRBJ2-7; 7 bases are shared with TRBD1. V lost 7 bases, J lost 6 bases, and 15 bases stayed unmatched. Germline V CDR1 and CDR2: MNHEY, SMNVEV (reference sequence). CDR3 length equals 15 residues. This chain's CDR3 is CASTKDRYELGEQYF. CDR3 bases: TGTGCCAGCACTAAGGACAGGTACGAACTGGGCGAGCAGTACTTC.

Ten or more counts support this clonotype. J is TRBJ2-1 and V is TRBV18; D gene ambiguous. This CDR3 has 16 amino acids. Germline CDR1 is KGHSH and CDR2 is LQKENI. V dropped 6 bases and J dropped 0 bases, with 15 bases sitting between them. The CDR3 DNA sequence: TGTGCCAGCTCGCTCTGGGTGGCAAGCTCCTACAATGAGCAGTTCTTC. As protein: CASSLWVASSYNEQFF.

This clonotype appeared a few times. The rearrangement links TRBV7-3 to TRBJ2-3, with 7 nucleotides matching TRBD1. This CDR3 comprises 17 residues. J was trimmed by 0 bases and V by 5 bases; bases with no gene match: 11. Per germline, CDR1 SGHTA and CDR2 FQGTGA. CDR3 region: CASSTGTAPTSTDTQYF. In DNA, the CDR3 is TGTGCCAGCAGCACTGGGACAGCTCCGACTAGCACAGATACGCAGTATTTT.

In this sample, this clonotype turned up many times. This chain uses TRBV5-1 with TRBJ2-7; D is ambiguous. CDR1 is SGHRS, CDR2 YFSETQ, per germline. V gave up 2 bases and J gave up 0 bases, with 6 bases separating them. This CDR3 comprises 13 residues. The CDR3 is CASSLGSSYEQYF. For the CDR3, the DNA is TGCGCCAGCAGCTTAGGAAGCTCCTACGAGCAGTACTTC.

Many counts were recorded for this clonotype. This chain links TRBV11-3 with TRBJ2-3; 12 bases agree with TRBD2. This CDR3 contains 18 residues. V dropped 1 base and J dropped 1; count of bases not matched to a gene: 6. Germline V lookup: CDR1 SGHNT, CDR2 YENEEA. CDR3 region: CASSLGLAGGPGTDTQYF. CDR3 in DNA: TGTGCCAGCAGCTTAGGGCTAGCGGGGGGGCCAGGCACAGATACGCAGTATTTT.

This clonotype was detected many times. V usage is TRBV5-1 and J usage is TRBJ2-7; D gene unclear. Trimming pared 0 bases from V and 2 bases from J, leaving 6 bases between. The CDR3 is 13 residues long. From germline, CDR1 is SGHRS and CDR2 YFSETQ. CDR3 protein: CASSLVTTYEQYF. As DNA, the CDR3 is TGCGCCAGCAGCTTGGTAACGACCTACGAGCAGTACTTC.

Ten or more counts support this clonotype. The rearrangement joins TRBV12-3 or TRBV12-4 to TRBJ2-1; either TRBD1 or TRBD2 may supply D (6 bases each). V was trimmed by 7 bases and J by 4 bases, leaving 14 bases between them. This CDR3 region has 14 residues. The CDR3 DNA follows: TGTGCCAGCACCCTGAGGGGGGCTTACAATGAGCAGTTCTTC. It is translated as CASTLRGAYNEQFF.

This clonotype was seen ten or more times. CDR3 sequence: CASSEVQGVAEAFF. CDR3 in DNA: TGTGCCAGCAGTGAGGTCCAAGGGGTGGCTGAAGCTTTCTTT. This chain joins TRBV6-1 and TRBJ1-1; D possibly corresponds to TRBD1 (5 bases). The CDR3 is 14 amino acids. Germline CDR1 and CDR2: MNHNS and SASEGT. Trimming cost V 3 bases and J 6 bases, with 14 bases left between them.

This clonotype occurred many times. The chain uses TRBV5-1 and TRBJ1-1; 7 positions agree with TRBD1. Germline CDR1 SGHRS, CDR2 YFSETQ. The CDR3 covers 14 residues. V was clipped by 6 bases and J by 1 base; unmatched bases: 6. The CDR3 bases are TGCGCCAGCACCCCACAGGGGTGGAACACTGAAGCTTTCTTT. Its protein is CASTPQGWNTEAFF.

This clonotype was recorded many times. The chain combines TRBV30 with TRBJ2-6; no definite D call. CDR3 length: 16 residues. Trimming shortened V by 4 bases and J by 4 bases, and 17 bases separated the two germline ends. Germline V gene sequence: CDR1 GTSNPN, CDR2 SVGIG (reference sequence). In DNA, the CDR3 is TGTGCCTGGAATACCCTTGAAACAATGGGGGCCAACGTCCTGACTTTC. Its protein is CAWNTLETMGANVLTF.

Many counts were recorded for this clonotype. CDR3 region: CASSRTSGRYNEQFF. The DNA of the CDR3 is TGTGCCAGCAGTCGGACTAGCGGACGGTACAATGAGCAGTTCTTC. V is TRBV28 and J is TRBJ2-1, with 10 bases fitting TRBD2. The CDR3 sequence is 15 residues long. Trimming cost V 5 bases and J 4 bases; bases outside gene matches: 5. Germline V CDR1 and CDR2: MDHEN, SYDVKM. Filled out from reference TRBV28 and TRBJ2-1, the complete variable domain reads DVKVTQSSRYLVKRTGEKVFLECVQDMDHENMFWYRQDPGLGLRLIYFSYDVKMKEKGDIPEGYSVSREKKERFSLILESASTNQTSMYLCASSRTSGRYNEQFFGPGTRLTVL.